Following are 3 T cell receptor beta chains from one sample sequenced in a study of cytomegalovirus exposure and HLA in healthy donors. Amplification used 60 Vbeta primers and 13 Jbeta primers. Only in-frame clones appear in the TCRdb table, and some are missing; sequencing was by immunoSEQ multiplex PCR. The table lists about 90,000 clones, over 55% of them singletons. Sequenced material: PBMCs. All receptors derive from a woman between 50 and 59 years old in good health and CMV-seropositive.

The chain is built from TRBV9 and TRBJ1-2; D not certain. The CDR3 is 15 amino acids. V lost 3 bases, J lost 3 bases, and 15 bases lay in between. Germline values: CDR1 SGDLS, CDR2 YYNGEE. The CDR3 loop reads CASSELRFVDYGYTF. The CDR3 DNA sequence: TGTGCCAGCAGCGAGCTCCGGTTCGTGGACTATGGCTACACCTTC.

The chain employs TRBV19 and TRBJ2-7; 8 bases align to TRBD1. Germline V CDR1 and CDR2: LNHDA, SQIVND (reference sequence). This CDR3 has 15 amino acids. V lost 2 bases, J lost 3 bases, and 6 bases stayed unmatched. CDR3 DNA sequence: TGTGCCAGTAGTATAACCGGGACAGGATACTACGAGCAGTACTTC. It codes for CASSITGTGYYEQYF. The whole variable domain, remainder taken from reference TRBV19 and TRBJ2-7, is DGGITQSPKYLFRKEGQNVTLSCEQNLNHDAMYWYRQDPGQGLRLIYYSQIVNDFQKGDIAEGYSVSREKKESFPLTVTSAQKNPTAFYLCASSITGTGYYEQYFGPGTRLTVT.

The sample holds a few counts of this clone. The gene calls are TRBV21-1 and TRBJ1-1; the table's D call, TRBD1, has no DNA check behind it. TRBV21-1 is listed as a pseudogene. The CDR3 runs to 21 residues. CDR3 sequence reads: CASSGGGTGGSPLRMNTEAFF. In DNA, the CDR3 is TGTGCCAGCAGCGGCGGGGGGACAGGGGGTTCACCCCTCCGTATGAACACTGAAGCTTTCTTT.